A single sample gave rise to the 5 T cell receptor beta chains below, sequenced in a study of CD4 T cells in relation to SARS-CoV-2 and coronaviruses. The protocol was immunoSEQ multiplex PCR, while the TCRdb copy is restricted to in-frame clones and leaves out a portion. In the table there are about 28,000 clones, just under 75% of which are singletons. Unexposed donor CD4+ T cells date from about 2010-2019, before the COVID-19 pandemic. CD4+ T cells were isolated from the cells after 10 days of culture. These receptors' antigens are unknown. Sequencing was carried out using CD4+ T cells from PBMCs, cultured in vitro. The origin of the receptors is a human donor in good health.

J is TRBJ1-4 and V is TRBV6-1, with 9 positions matching TRBD1. The CDR3 contains 16 residues. CDR1 is MNHNS, CDR2 SASEGT, per germline. Trimming at V came to 2 bases and at J to 17 bases, leaving 18 bases not matched to a gene. The CDR3 coding sequence is TGTGCCAGCAGTGAACGGCCGGGACAGGGCGTACGGAACTGTTTTTTT. This translates into CASSERPGQGVRNCFF.

This clone was seen only once. The V call is TRBV7-9, the J call TRBJ2-7, with 9 bases fitting TRBD2. This CDR3 spans 16 amino acids. Trimming at V came to 5 bases and at J to 1 base, leaving 9 bases not matched to a gene. The germline V gene has CDR1 SEHNR and CDR2 FQNEAQ (reference sequence). The DNA for the CDR3 is TGTGCCAGCAGCCCTCTTGGCGGGAGGGGTTCCTACGAGCAGTACTTC. Protein sequence: CASSPLGGRGSYEQYF.

Here the CDR3 DNA reads TGTGCCAGCAGTGATGGGACTAGCGGGTACAATGAGCAGTTCTTC. It specifies CASSDGTSGYNEQFF. V gene TRBV2 combines with J gene TRBJ2-1, with TRBD2 matching 12 bases. Germline V gene lookup returns CDR1 SNHLY and CDR2 FYNNEI. J was trimmed by 4 bases and V by 3 bases; bases with no gene match: 1. This CDR3 comprises 15 residues.

The chain uses TRBV6-2 or TRBV6-3 and TRBJ2-5, with a tentative D call TRBD2 (5 bases). Germline CDR1 reads MNHEY; CDR2 reads SVGEGT. V lost 2 bases to trimming and J lost 3 bases, with 10 bases between them. The CDR3 extends over 14 amino acids. CDR3 bases: TGTGCCAGCAGTTACGGGCTGAGGGAAGAGACCCAGTACTTC. This gives the protein CASSYGLREETQYF.

The rearrangement joins TRBV4-1 to TRBJ2-3, with D perhaps given as TRBD1 or TRBD2 (5 bases each). Trimming took off 1 base at V and 6 bases at J, with 14 bases between the two ends. Germline V gene sequence: CDR1 MGHRA, CDR2 YSYEKL. The CDR3 covers 15 residues. The chain's CDR3 is CASSQVYQGPDTQYF. The CDR3 DNA reads as TGCGCCAGCAGCCAAGTTTACCAGGGACCTGATACGCAGTATTTT.